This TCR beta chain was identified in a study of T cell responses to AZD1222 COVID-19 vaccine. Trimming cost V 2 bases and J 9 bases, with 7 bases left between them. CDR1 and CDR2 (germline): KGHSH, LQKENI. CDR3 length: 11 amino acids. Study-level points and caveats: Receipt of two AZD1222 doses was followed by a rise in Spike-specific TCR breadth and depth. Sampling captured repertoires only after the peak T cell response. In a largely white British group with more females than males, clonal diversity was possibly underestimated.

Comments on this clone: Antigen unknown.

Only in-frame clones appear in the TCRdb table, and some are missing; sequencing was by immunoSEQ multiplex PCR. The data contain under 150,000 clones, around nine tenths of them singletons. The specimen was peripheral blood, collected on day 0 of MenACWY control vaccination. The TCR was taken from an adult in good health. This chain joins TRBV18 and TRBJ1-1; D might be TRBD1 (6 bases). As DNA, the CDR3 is TGTGCCAGCTCACCAGACAGGAAAGCTTTCTTT. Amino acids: CASSPDRKAFF.